A single sample is the source of the 23 T cell receptor beta chains below, sequenced in a study of T cell repertoires in cytomegalovirus infection. TCRdb re-analysed the reads in MiXCR, keeping a single row per CDR3 protein. Of more than 350,000 distinct CDR3 sequences listed, 31% are singletons. The sequencing sample was made of PBMCs. These receptors came from a human donor in good health (CMV status not recorded). Some clones in this sample may be carry-over from other donors' samples.

This clonotype has a count of ten or more. The V call is TRBV7-2, the J call TRBJ1-5, with 7 bases identical to TRBD1. The junction had 6 bases not matched to a gene; V was cut back by 4 bases and J by 3 bases. This CDR3 has 15 residues. The germline CDR1 and CDR2 sequences are SGHTA and FQGNSA. The CDR3 loop is CASSSHRGNNQPQHF. The CDR3 nucleotides are TGTGCCAGCAGCTCACACAGGGGAAACAATCAGCCCCAGCATTTT.

This clonotype occurred a few times. V and J are TRBV29-1 and TRBJ2-5; TRBD2 is a possible D gene (6 bases). CDR1 SQVTM and CDR2 ANQGSEA come from the germline V gene. This CDR3 has 12 amino acids. Between the trimmed V and J ends, which lost 2 bases and 7 bases, there was a span of 11 bases. The CDR3 DNA follows: TGCAGCGTTGAAATTGCGGAGGGGACCCAGTACTTC. Encoded protein: CSVEIAEGTQYF.

The count of this clonotype is one. V gene TRBV2 combines with J gene TRBJ2-3; weak D call: TRBD1 (6 bases). The germline CDR1 and CDR2 sequences are SNHLY and FYNNEI. The CDR3 is 15 amino acids. V gave up 4 bases and J gave up 3 bases, with 14 bases separating them. CDR3 protein: CASSADRRRTDTQYF. As DNA, the CDR3 is TGTGCCAGCAGTGCAGACAGGAGGAGGACAGATACGCAGTATTTT.

This clonotype was recorded a few times. Its ends do not fully match the called genes, so a read error is possible. The chain employs TRBV7-9 and TRBJ1-2, with D unresolved. This CDR3 contains 13 residues. CDR1 is SEHNR and CDR2 is FQNEAQ in the germline V gene (reference sequence). The CDR3 sequence is CASTSGGRYDYTF. As DNA, the CDR3 is TGTGCCAGCACCTCGGGCGGAAGATATGACTACACCTTC.

This chain connects TRBV11-2 to TRBJ2-5, with 8 bases aligning to TRBD2. With 3 bases clipped from V and 0 bases from J, the junction kept 9 bases outside the gene matches. In germline, CDR1 is SGHAT, CDR2 FQNNGV. The CDR3 has 17 amino acids. As DNA, the CDR3 is TGTGCCAGCAGCTTCCTCATCCCGCGGGGGGACCAAGAGACCCAGTACTTC. Amino acids: CASSFLIPRGDQETQYF. The complete variable domain, with remaining parts taken from reference TRBV11-2 and TRBJ2-5, reads EAGVAQSPRYKIIEKRQSVAFWCNPISGHATLYWYQQILGQGPKLLIQFQNNGVVDDSQLPKDRFSAERLKGVDSTLKIQPAKLEDSAVYLCASSFLIPRGDQETQYFGPGTRLLVL.

This clonotype appeared a few times. This chain uses TRBV7-2 with TRBJ2-4, with TRBD2 matching 8 bases. The V gene's germline CDR1 is SGHTA and CDR2 FQGNSA. The CDR3 is 17 residues long. The J segment lost 0 bases and the V segment lost 1 base, leaving 5 bases of the junction unmatched. CDR3 in amino acids: CASSLVSSGGAKNIQYF. The CDR3 DNA follows: TGTGCCAGCAGCTTAGTGTCCAGCGGGGGAGCCAAAAACATTCAGTACTTC.

This clonotype was detected many times. A read error may account for a junction end that differs from germline. CDR3 region: CASRLGQHTEAFF. The CDR3 DNA reads as TGTGCCAGCAGATTAGGACAGCACACTGAAGCTTTCTTT. This chain uses TRBV7-2 with TRBJ1-1, with D possibly being TRBD1 (6 bases). The V gene's germline CDR1 is SGHTA and CDR2 FQGNSA. This CDR3 comprises 13 residues.

This clonotype was counted at least ten times. V usage is TRBV7-2 and J usage is TRBJ2-6, with 10 bases matching TRBD2. This CDR3 is built from 17 residues. Per germline, CDR1 SGHTA and CDR2 FQGNSA. V lost 6 bases and J lost 2; bases outside the gene matches: 7. The CDR3 DNA sequence: TGTGCCAGCAGACAAGCGGGGGGGATAGCTGGGGCCAACGTCCTGACTTTC. Translated: CASRQAGGIAGANVLTF.

This chain connects TRBV27 to TRBJ1-3; D is possibly TRBD1 (6 bases). CDR1 and CDR2 from the germline V gene are MNHEY and SMNVEV (reference sequence). Trimming pared 6 bases from V and 0 bases from J, leaving 12 bases between. This CDR3 has 15 amino acids. CDR3 sequence (DNA): TGTGCCAGCAGGCAGACAGGCACCTCTGGAAACACCATATATTTT. Translating it yields CASRQTGTSGNTIYF.

The chain links TRBV6-5 to TRBJ2-2, with D possibly being TRBD1 (7 bases). V was pared by 2 bases and J by 5 bases, with 12 bases between. The germline V gene encodes CDR1 MNHEY and CDR2 SVGAGI. The CDR3 is 15 amino acids. This chain's CDR3 is CASSYDRAGTGELFF. The CDR3 DNA sequence: TGTGCCAGCAGTTACGACAGGGCGGGGACCGGGGAGCTGTTTTTT.

This clonotype was seen many times. The chain uses TRBV7-8 and TRBJ2-5; D uncertain. With 6 bases removed from V and 5 bases from J, the gap between germline ends came to 10 bases. The CDR3 spans 12 residues. Germline CDR1 SGHVS, CDR2 FQNEAQ. The CDR3 loop is CASRLGAETQYF. The CDR3 DNA reads as TGTGCCAGCAGGCTGGGTGCGGAGACCCAGTACTTC.

The chain uses TRBV4-1 and TRBJ2-3; 13 nucleotides line up with TRBD2. This CDR3 spans 16 amino acids. Germline assignment: CDR1 MGHRA and CDR2 YSYEKL. V trimming: 4 bases; J trimming: 3 bases; junction bases outside the gene matches: 4. This CDR3 is CASSLGTSGETDTQYF. The CDR3 DNA follows: TGCGCCAGCAGCCTAGGGACTAGCGGGGAGACAGATACGCAGTATTTT.

CDR3 sequence: CRENGYTF. The CDR3 DNA reads as TGCAGGGAGAATGGCTACACCTTC. The chain combines TRBV20-1 with TRBJ1-2, with unresolved D. This CDR3 contains 8 residues. Germline V CDR1 and CDR2: DFQATT, SNEGSKA (reference sequence).

The J gene is TRBJ1-1, the V gene TRBV6-6; D gene uncertain. Per germline, CDR1 MNHNY and CDR2 SVGAGI (reference sequence). Trimming removed 2 bases at V and 0 bases at J, with 22 bases between. The CDR3 contains 19 residues. The chain's CDR3 is CASSYRLGESYGMNTEAFF. The CDR3 DNA follows: TGTGCCAGCAGTTACAGGCTGGGTGAGTCTTATGGGATGAACACTGAAGCTTTCTTT.

The chain couples TRBV29-1 to TRBJ2-7; D call uncertain. The V gene's germline CDR1 is SQVTM and CDR2 ANQGSEA. Trimming stripped 3 bases from V and 5 bases from J, with 11 bases between. The CDR3 totals 12 residues. As DNA, the CDR3 is TGCAGCGTTGAGTTCGCCGGTGACGAGCAGTACTTC. Encoded protein: CSVEFAGDEQYF.

Comment on this clonotype: A read error is possible here, since a much larger clone lies one base away. The CDR3 end shows no conserved phenylalanine or tryptophan, and so a read error is likely. The chain is built from TRBV7-2 and TRBJ1-1; possible D gene TRBD1, 6 bases. CDR1 is SGHTA and CDR2 is FQGNSA in the germline V gene. V lost 6 bases and J 0 bases, leaving 14 bases between the germline ends. This CDR3 has 15 residues. CDR3 in DNA: TGTGCCAGCAGGCCCCCAACAGGGCTGAACACTGAAGCTTTCTTG. This codes for CASRPPTGLNTEAFL.

This clonotype was seen at least ten times. The chain has TRBV5-8 and TRBJ1-1, with a weak D call TRBD1 (6 bases). CDR1 SGHTS and CDR2 YDEGEE come from the germline V gene. The CDR3 has 20 amino acids. Trimming took off 7 bases at V and 1 base at J, with 32 bases between the two ends. CDR3 coding DNA: TGTGCCAGCGCCCCCGGACAGTGGGGGTGGGCCACACAACAGAACACTGAAGCTTTCTTT. Its translation: CASAPGQWGWATQQNTEAFF. Filled out from reference TRBV5-8 and TRBJ1-1, the complete variable domain reads EAGVTQSPTHLIKTRGQQATLRCSPISGHTSVYWYQQALGLGLQFLLWYDEGEERNRGNFPPRFSGRQFPNYSSELNVNALELEDSALYLCASAPGQWGWATQQNTEAFFGQGTRLTVV.

The chain links TRBV19 to TRBJ2-3; D is ambiguous. The CDR3 spans 15 residues. Germline loops: CDR1 LNHDA, CDR2 SQIVND (reference sequence). Trimming pared 2 bases from V and 1 base from J, leaving 10 bases between. The CDR3 DNA is TGTGCCAGTAGTATAATCCGAGGTGGCACAGATACGCAGTATTTT. It translates to CASSIIRGGTDTQYF. The variable domain in full, with the rest retrieved from reference TRBV19 and TRBJ2-3, is DGGITQSPKYLFRKEGQNVTLSCEQNLNHDAMYWYRQDPGQGLRLIYYSQIVNDFQKGDIAEGYSVSREKKESFPLTVTSAQKNPTAFYLCASSIIRGGTDTQYFGPGTRLTVL.

V usage is TRBV5-5 and J usage is TRBJ1-4; unclear D gene. Per germline, CDR1 SGHKS and CDR2 YYEKEE (reference sequence). Trimming left V 0 bases short and J 4 bases short, with 10 bases between. The CDR3 spans 15 residues. The CDR3 DNA reads as TGTGCCAGCAGCTTGGTGGCAGGACTTAATGAAAAACTGTTTTTT. Translated, it gives CASSLVAGLNEKLFF.

The CDR3 coding sequence is TGTGCCAGCAGCTTGACCGGCAGGGGAGAGGAGACCCAGTACTTC. This translates into CASSLTGRGEETQYF. The gene calls are TRBV5-4 and TRBJ2-5; D is perhaps TRBD1 (6 bases). The CDR3 consists of 15 residues. Germline CDR1 SGHNT, CDR2 YYREEE (reference sequence). Trimming shortened V by 1 base and J by 5 bases, and 15 bases separated the two germline ends.

This clonotype was found a few times. The gene calls are TRBV15 and TRBJ1-2, with D possibly matching TRBD1 (6 bases). The V end was cut by 0 bases, the J end by 2 bases, with 19 bases between. CDR1 and CDR2 from the germline V gene are LNHNV and YYDKDF (reference sequence). The CDR3 has 18 amino acids. The CDR3 loop reads CATSRDFPGAGFNYGYTF. The CDR3 DNA is TGTGCCACCAGCAGAGATTTTCCAGGGGCTGGGTTCAACTATGGCTACACCTTC.

Only a few counts were recorded for this clonotype. This rearrangement joins TRBV5-4 to TRBJ2-5; TRBD2 matches at 8 bases. CDR1 SGHNT and CDR2 YYREEE come from the germline V gene (reference sequence). CDR3 size: 14 residues. Trimming at V came to 2 bases and at J to 4 bases, leaving 4 bases not matched to a gene. Written as DNA, the CDR3 is TGTGCCAGCAGCTTAAACGCGGGGGGAGAGACCCAGTACTTC. It specifies CASSLNAGGETQYF.

Details on this clonotype: One end of the junction varies from germline; a read error may be responsible. The chain has TRBV29-1 and TRBJ1-5, with no clear D. The germline gives CDR1 SQVTM, CDR2 ANQGSEA. This CDR3 region has 14 residues. DNA for the CDR3: TGCAGCGTTGGGGGTGCCGAGAGCAATCAGCCCCCGCATTTT. Its translation is CSVGGAESNQPPHF.